The source of this T cell receptor (beta chain) is a study of T cell changes during pregnancy in multiple sclerosis. Profiled with immunoSEQ multiplex PCR; TCRdb holds only in-frame clones, not every one. The sample consists of 70,000 to 95,000 clones, more than 85% of them appearing once. The sequence derives from a female donor in good health, enrolled as a control in a pregnancy study. The material sequenced was peripheral blood, taken after pregnancy.

DNA for the CDR3: TGTGCCAGCAGTTCCCCCCACTCGAAATCAGGGGGTGGCTACACCTTC. Translated, it gives CASSSPHSKSGGGYTF. This chain joins TRBV28 and TRBJ1-2, with 7 bases lining up with TRBD1. The V segment lost 4 bases and the J segment 7 bases; nucleotides outside the gene matches: 15. The germline CDR1 and CDR2 sequences are MDHEN and SYDVKM. CDR3 length: 16 residues.